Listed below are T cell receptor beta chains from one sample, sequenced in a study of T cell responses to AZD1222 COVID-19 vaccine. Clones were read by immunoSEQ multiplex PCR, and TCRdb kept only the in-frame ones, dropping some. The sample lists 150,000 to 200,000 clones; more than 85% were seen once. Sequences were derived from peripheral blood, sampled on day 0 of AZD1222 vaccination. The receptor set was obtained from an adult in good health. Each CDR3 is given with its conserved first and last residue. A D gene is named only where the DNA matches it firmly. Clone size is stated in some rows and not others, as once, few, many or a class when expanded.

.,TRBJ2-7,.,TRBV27,TGTGCCAGCAGACCAGGGAGCTTCGGGGAGCAGTACTTC,CASRPGSFGEQYF
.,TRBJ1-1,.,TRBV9,TGTGCCAGCAGCGTAGCTATGGAAGGGTTGGGCACTGAAGCTTTCTTT,CASSVAMEGLGTEAFF
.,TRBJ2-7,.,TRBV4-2,TGTGCCAGCAGCCAAGATACGATCGGCACTCGAGCCCCTCGAGCAGAGTACTTC,CASSQDTIGTRAPRAEYF
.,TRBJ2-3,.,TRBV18,TGTGCCAGCTCACCTGGACAGATGACAGATACGCAGTATTTT,CASSPGQMTDTQYF
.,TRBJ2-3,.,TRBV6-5,TGTGCCAGCAGTTACACGCCCCATGAGAATACGCAGTATTTT,CASSYTPHENTQYF
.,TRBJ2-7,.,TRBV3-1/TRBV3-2,TGTGCCAGCAGCCGTGGAAACTACGAGCAGTACTTC,CASSRGNYEQYF
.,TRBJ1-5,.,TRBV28,TGTGCCAGCAGTTTAGAGGGGATGGGAAATCAGCCCCAGCATTTT,CASSLEGMGNQPQHF
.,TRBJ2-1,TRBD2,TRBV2,TGTGCCAGCAGTGGGGGGGGTTTCTCCTACAATGAGCAGTTCTTC,CASSGGGFSYNEQFF
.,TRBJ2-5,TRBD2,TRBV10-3,TGTGCCAGCTTTAGCGGGGGGGGTGGAGAGACCCAGTACTTC,CASFSGGGGETQYF
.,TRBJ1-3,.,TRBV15,TGTGCCACCAGCAGAGCACAGGGAGGCTCCTCTGGAAACACCATATATTTT,CATSRAQGGSSGNTIYF
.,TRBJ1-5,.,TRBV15,TGTGCCACCAGGACAGGAAGCAATCAGCCCCAGCATTTT,CATRTGSNQPQHF
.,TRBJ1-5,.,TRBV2,TGTGCCAGCAATCGGGGGCAGGGAAGCAATCAGCCCCAGCATTTT,CASNRGQGSNQPQHF
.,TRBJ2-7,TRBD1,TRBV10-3,TGTGCCATCAGTGGGACAGGGGGGGCCTACGAGCAGTACTTC,CAISGTGGAYEQYF
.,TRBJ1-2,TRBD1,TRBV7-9,TGTGCCAGCAGCTTAGGAGGGGGCCCCCTCTATGGCTACACCTTC,CASSLGGGPLYGYTF
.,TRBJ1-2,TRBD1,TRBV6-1,TGTGCCAGCAGTGAAGCATACCCCGTTGGGACAGAATATGGCTACACCTTC,CASSEAYPVGTEYGYTF
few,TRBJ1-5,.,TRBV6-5,TGTGCCAGTTCGCGGGGGGCGGACAATCAGCCCCAGCATTTT,CASSRGADNQPQHF
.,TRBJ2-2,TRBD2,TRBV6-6,TGTGCCAGCAGACTAGCGGGAGGCGGGGAGCTGTTTTTT,CASRLAGGGELFF
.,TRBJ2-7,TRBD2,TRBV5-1,TGCGCCAGCGGACGGACTAGTTCCTACGAGCAGTACTTC,CASGRTSSYEQYF
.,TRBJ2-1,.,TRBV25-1,TGTGCCGTCGTCGGAAGCAATGAGCAGTTCTTC,CAVVGSNEQFF
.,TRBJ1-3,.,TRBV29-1,TGCAGCGGCAACTCACAGGGAGAGGATTCTGGAAACACCATATATTTT,CSGNSQGEDSGNTIYF
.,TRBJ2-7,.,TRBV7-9,TGTGCCAGCAGCTTACCCGGCACTTACGAGCAGTACTTC,CASSLPGTYEQYF
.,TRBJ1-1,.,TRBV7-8,TGTGCCAGCAGCTCTTCTCAGGGTACGGACACTGAAGCTTTCTTT,CASSSSQGTDTEAFF
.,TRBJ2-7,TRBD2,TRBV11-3,TGTGCCAGCAGCTCGAGTCGGGAGGCCTACGAGCAGTACTTC,CASSSSREAYEQYF
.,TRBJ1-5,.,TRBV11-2,TGTGCCAGCAGCTTAAACGGTGGCCAGCCCCAGCATTTT,CASSLNGGQPQHF
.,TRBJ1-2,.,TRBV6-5,TGTGCCAGCAGTTACCGAGAGGTCGGCTATGGCTACACCTTC,CASSYREVGYGYTF
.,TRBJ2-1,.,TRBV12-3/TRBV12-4,TGTGCCAGCAGTCCCCAGGACAATGAGCAGTTCTTC,CASSPQDNEQFF
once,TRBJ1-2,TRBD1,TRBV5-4,TGTGCCAGCAGCTGGTGGGCAGGGGGCGATGGCTACACCTTC,CASSWWAGGDGYTF
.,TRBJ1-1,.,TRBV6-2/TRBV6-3,TGTGCCAGCAGTGTGGTTTCTATTGGGCGGAACACTGAAGCTTTCTTT,CASSVVSIGRNTEAFF
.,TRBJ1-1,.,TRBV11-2,TGTGCCAGCGAGGGACAGAACACTGAAGCTTTCTTT,CASEGQNTEAFF
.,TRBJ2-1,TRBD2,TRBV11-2,TGTGCCAGCAGCTTACAATGGACTAGCGGCACCTACAATGAGCAGTTCTTC,CASSLQWTSGTYNEQFF
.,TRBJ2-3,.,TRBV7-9,TGTGCCAGCAGCTCCCGGACGAGACCCACAGATACGCAGTATTTT,CASSSRTRPTDTQYF
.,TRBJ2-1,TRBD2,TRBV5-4,TGTGCCAGCAGGTCACTAGCGGGGGGGCTCTACAATGAGCAGTTCTTC,CASRSLAGGLYNEQFF
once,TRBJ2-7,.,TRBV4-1,TGCGCCAGCAGCCAAGAAATCAATAGCGAGCAGTACTTC,CASSQEINSEQYF
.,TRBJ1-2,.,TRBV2,TGTGCCAGCCGGGCCTCATTGGGAACTAGCGATGGCTACACCTTC,CASRASLGTSDGYTF
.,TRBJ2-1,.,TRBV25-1,TGTGCCAGCAGGCATAGCGGCTCCTACAATGAGCAGTTCTTC,CASRHSGSYNEQFF
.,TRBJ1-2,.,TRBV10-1,TGCGCCAGCAGTGATGCGGCGGGGAATCCTTATGGCTACACCTTC,CASSDAAGNPYGYTF
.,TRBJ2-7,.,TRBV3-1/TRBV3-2,TGTGCCAGCAGCCAAGATTACCGGGGTAACGAGCAGTACTTC,CASSQDYRGNEQYF
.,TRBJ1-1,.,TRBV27,TGTGCCACCAAAATCATGGTTGTGAACACTGAAGCTTTCTTT,CATKIMVVNTEAFF
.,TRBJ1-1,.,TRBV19,TGTGCCAGTAGTATAGAGACCAGATCTTCGGCTTTCTTT,CASSIETRSSAFF
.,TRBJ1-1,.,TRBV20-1,TGCAGTGCTCTGGGGTCCACTGAAGCTTTCTTT,CSALGSTEAFF
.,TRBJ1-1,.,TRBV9,TGTGCCAGCAGCCAAGCCCCGGGACGGCAGAACACTGAAGCTTTCTTT,CASSQAPGRQNTEAFF
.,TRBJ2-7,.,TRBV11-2,TGTGCCAGCAGCTTAGACCAGGGATCCTCCTACGAGCAGTACTTC,CASSLDQGSSYEQYF
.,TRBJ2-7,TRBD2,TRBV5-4,TGTGCCAGCAGCCCCGGGACTAGCGGATACGAGCAGTACTTC,CASSPGTSGYEQYF
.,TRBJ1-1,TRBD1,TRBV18,TGTGCCAGCTCACCGTTGGGACAGCCGATGAACACTGAAGCTTTCTTT,CASSPLGQPMNTEAFF
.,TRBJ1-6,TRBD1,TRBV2,TGTGCCAGCAGTTCGGGACAGGGTTATTCACCCCTCCACTTT,CASSSGQGYSPLHF
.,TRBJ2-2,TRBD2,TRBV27,TGTGCCAGCACCGGTAGCGGGAGGGTCACCGGGGAGCTGTTTTTT,CASTGSGRVTGELFF
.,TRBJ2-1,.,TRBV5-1,TGCGCCAGCAGCTTGGGAGCAGGGGATACCTACAATGAGCAGTTCTTC,CASSLGAGDTYNEQFF
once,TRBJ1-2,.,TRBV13,TGTGCCAGCAGCCGCGACAGTTTCTATGGCTACACCTTC,CASSRDSFYGYTF
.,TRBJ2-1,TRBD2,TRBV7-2,TGTGCCAGCAGCGACGATCTGATTAGCGGGAGTGTCTACAATGAGCAGTTCTTC,CASSDDLISGSVYNEQFF